These T cell receptor beta chains were read from a single sample in a study of blood T cell repertoires in COVID-19. Measured with immunoSEQ multiplex PCR; TCRdb has only the in-frame clones, and not every one. The sample lists 60,000 to 80,000 clones, about 85% seen once, with more than 10% in the top ten. The sequenced material came from peripheral blood. These receptor sequences come from a man between 50 and 59 years old with COVID-19, enrolled during active disease. CDR3s leave out the opening cysteine and the closing phenylalanine or tryptophan. Each record gives: J gene, D gene, V gene, CDR3 protein. A D gene is named only where the DNA matches it firmly.

TRBJ2-2 | NA | TRBV5-1 | ASSPMGPRGTGELF
TRBJ2-7 | NA | TRBV6-5 | ASSRDTSYEQY
TRBJ1-1 | TRBD1 | TRBV2 | ASRLRTGLGTEAF
TRBJ2-3 | TRBD1 | TRBV5-6 | ASSSQGVDTQY
TRBJ1-2 | NA | TRBV19 | ASSISGYDYGYT
TRBJ1-5 | NA | TRBV6-6 | ASRPGAVQPQH
TRBJ2-7 | TRBD1 | TRBV29-1 | SVPGAGGLEQY
TRBJ1-2 | NA | TRBV5-4 | ASSSRAGYYGYT
TRBJ2-3 | TRBD2 | TRBV25-1 | ASSEGTSGSLTDTQY
TRBJ1-4 | TRBD1 | TRBV4-1 | ASSQHRTGGGNGEKLF
TRBJ1-3 | NA | TRBV19 | ASRDRGNSGNTIY
TRBJ2-7 | NA | TRBV6-6 | ASKTGPYEQY
TRBJ2-6 | NA | TRBV15 | ATSRDSPRAGANVLT
TRBJ2-3 | TRBD1 | TRBV28 | ASSDLTGWADTQY
TRBJ2-7 | NA | TRBV19 | ASSLRGGAVEQY
TRBJ1-6 | NA | TRBV28 | ASSLIQGSYNSPLH
TRBJ1-1 | NA | TRBV6-6 | ASSPGDFTEAF
TRBJ2-7 | NA | TRBV10-2 | ASSESPGFYEQY
TRBJ2-1 | NA | TRBV7-3 | ASSPGDGEQF
TRBJ1-2 | NA | TRBV11-2 | ASSLDRRGEGYT
TRBJ2-7 | NA | TRBV30 | AWRAEFTQY
TRBJ2-7 | NA | TRBV19 | ASSPDGTYEQY
TRBJ2-7 | TRBD2 | TRBV10-3 | AISDGSTSATYEQY
TRBJ1-5 | NA | TRBV7-2 | ASSLELRSNQPQH